These T cell receptor beta chains were read from a single sample in a study of T cell responses to AZD1222 COVID-19 vaccine. Sequenced by immunoSEQ multiplex PCR; TCRdb stores in-frame clones only, minus some. This table has fewer than 150,000 clones, just over 90% appearing once. This material consisted of peripheral blood, taken on day 0 of AZD1222 vaccination. These receptors all stem from an adult in good health. Each CDR3 is given with its conserved first and last residue. The D gene is left open where the match is weak. Clone size is shown for a subset of rows, as once, few, many or a class of expanded clone.

TRBV3-1/TRBV3-2	TRBJ1-4	.	.	13	CASSPGSLEKLFF	TGTGCCAGCAGCCCCGGGTCTCTTGAAAAACTGTTTTTT
TRBV30	TRBJ2-1	.	.	15	CAWTPGAQDTNEQFF	TGTGCCTGGACCCCAGGGGCCCAAGATACCAATGAGCAGTTCTTC
TRBV6-5	TRBJ1-1	TRBD1	.	13	CASLRGRNTEAFF	TGTGCCAGTCTCAGGGGGAGAAACACTGAAGCTTTCTTT
TRBV7-9	TRBJ2-5	TRBD2	.	17	CASSFSSGRLWRETQYF	TGTGCCAGCAGCTTTTCCAGCGGGAGGCTTTGGAGGGAGACCCAGTACTTC
TRBV4-3	TRBJ2-7	.	.	15	CASSTQGASGGEQYF	TGCGCCAGCAGCACCCAGGGGGCAAGCGGGGGTGAGCAGTACTTC
TRBV6-5	TRBJ2-7	.	once	14	CASSYGRDSYEQYF	TGTGCCAGCAGTTACGGGCGGGACTCCTACGAGCAGTACTTC
TRBV4-1	TRBJ2-3	.	.	16	CASSQVSSRGADTQYF	TGCGCCAGCAGCCAAGTATCCAGCCGGGGCGCAGATACGCAGTATTTT
TRBV3-1/TRBV3-2	TRBJ2-2	TRBD2	.	17	CASSQDLGSGGVGELFF	TGTGCCAGCAGCCAAGATCTGGGTAGCGGGGGTGTAGGGGAGCTGTTTTTT
TRBV7-2	TRBJ1-2	TRBD1	.	12	CASRGTAYGYTF	TGTGCCAGCAGAGGGACAGCCTATGGCTACACCTTC
TRBV7-2	TRBJ1-1	.	.	12	CASSLDRRRAFF	TGTGCCAGCAGCTTGGACCGCAGACGAGCTTTCTTT
TRBV7-9	TRBJ2-1	.	.	12	CASRYLSNEQFF	TGTGCCAGCAGGTATCTGAGCAATGAGCAGTTCTTC
TRBV6-1	TRBJ2-3	TRBD1	.	16	CASSDGDRGLKDTQYF	TGTGCCAGCAGTGATGGGGACAGGGGGCTGAAAGATACGCAGTATTTT
TRBV27	TRBJ1-4	.	.	13	CASSRDRPEKLFF	TGTGCCAGCAGTCGGGACCGCCCGGAAAAACTGTTTTTT
TRBV19	TRBJ1-2	.	once	14	CASSNQQGSYGYTF	TGTGCCAGTAGTAATCAGCAGGGCAGCTATGGCTACACCTTC
TRBV4-3	TRBJ2-1	TRBD2	.	20	CASSQDIGLAGLSSYNEQFF	TGCGCCAGCAGCCAAGATATAGGACTAGCGGGCCTCAGCTCCTACAATGAGCAGTTCTTC